A single sample is the source of the 32 T cell receptor beta chains below, sequenced in a study of blood T cell repertoires in COVID-19. The assay was immunoSEQ multiplex PCR, and TCRdb's table has in-frame clones only and misses some. This sample has roughly 250,000 clones, with 84% found just once. Sequenced input: peripheral blood. The receptors were gathered from a person aged 65-85 years with COVID-19, enrolled during active disease.

The CDR3 is CASSLDRGQSQPQHF. The CDR3, as DNA: TGTGCCAGCAGCTTAGACAGGGGGCAGAGTCAGCCCCAGCATTTT. This chain uses TRBV11-2 with TRBJ1-5, with 8 positions matching TRBD1. Unmatched junction bases numbered 4, after V lost 0 bases and J lost 6 bases. CDR3 length equals 15 residues. The germline CDR1 and CDR2 sequences are SGHAT and FQNNGV.

The rearrangement joins TRBV7-2 to TRBJ1-6; D remains unclear. The CDR3 length is 16 residues. Germline lookup yields CDR1 SGHTA and CDR2 FQGNSA. With 2 bases removed from V and 5 bases from J, the gap between germline ends came to 13 bases. The CDR3 nucleotides are TGTGCCAGCAGCTTAATTGCAGCTGGAGATAATTCACCCCTCCACTTT. Translated, it gives CASSLIAAGDNSPLHF. Using reference TRBV7-2 and TRBJ1-6 for the parts outside the CDR3, the full variable domain is GAGVSQSPSNKVTEKGKDVELRCDPISGHTALYWYRQSLGQGLEFLIYFQGNSAPDKSGLPSDRFSAERTGGSVSTLTIQRTQQEDSAVYLCASSLIAAGDNSPLHFGNGTRLTVT.

The chain is built from TRBV6-6 and TRBJ2-1; no clear D. The V and J ends lost 7 bases and 10 bases respectively, with 11 bases between them. This CDR3 contains 11 residues. Per germline, CDR1 MNHNY and CDR2 SVGAGI (reference sequence). CDR3 protein: CASNAANEQFF. CDR3 nucleotides: TGTGCCAGCAACGCCGCGAACGAGCAGTTCTTC.

This chain connects TRBV29-1 to TRBJ1-1; 7 bases align to TRBD1. Germline loops: CDR1 SQVTM, CDR2 ANQGSEA. V shed 6 bases and J 2 bases; nucleotides not matched to a gene: 3. CDR3 size: 12 residues. The CDR3 protein is CSVTGINTEAFF. The CDR3 DNA reads as TGCAGCGTGACAGGGATAAACACTGAAGCTTTCTTT.

The chain is built from TRBV20-1 and TRBJ1-1; weak D call: TRBD1 (6 bases). The germline V and J ends were trimmed by 3 bases and 1 base, with 9 bases remaining between them. Germline CDR1 and CDR2: DFQATT and SNEGSKA (reference sequence). The CDR3 covers 13 residues. This CDR3 is CSASLGGNTEAFF. In DNA form, the CDR3 reads TGCAGTGCTAGTCTAGGGGGGAACACTGAAGCTTTCTTT.

A single count supports this clone. The V call is TRBV5-1, the J call TRBJ1-1; the D gene is possibly TRBD1 (5 bases). The CDR3 consists of 14 residues. The germline V gene has CDR1 SGHRS and CDR2 YFSETQ. Deletions cut 4 bases from V and 4 bases from J, with 14 bases between. The CDR3 reads CASSQGVSGTEAFF. The CDR3 nucleotides read TGCGCCAGCAGCCAAGGGGTTTCGGGCACTGAAGCTTTCTTT.

This rearrangement joins TRBV28 to TRBJ2-5; TRBD1 might be the D (5 bases). Germline V gene sequence: CDR1 MDHEN, CDR2 SYDVKM. The CDR3 loop spans 14 amino acids. Trimming cost V 4 bases and J 4 bases, with 13 bases left between them. The CDR3 DNA reads as TGTGCCAGCAGTTCCCGACAGACCGGAGAGACCCAGTACTTC. It is translated as CASSSRQTGETQYF.

The chain has TRBV11-2 and TRBJ1-1; the D is unclear. CDR3 length: 11 residues. Germline CDR1 and CDR2: SGHAT and FQNNGV. Between the trimmed V and J ends, which lost 7 bases and 6 bases, there was a span of 9 bases. CDR3 sequence reads: CASTPFSEAFF. The CDR3 bases are TGTGCCAGCACCCCGTTTTCTGAAGCTTTCTTT. Supplemented by reference TRBV11-2 and TRBJ1-1, the full variable domain reads EAGVAQSPRYKIIEKRQSVAFWCNPISGHATLYWYQQILGQGPKLLIQFQNNGVVDDSQLPKDRFSAERLKGVDSTLKIQPAKLEDSAVYLCASTPFSEAFFGQGTRLTVV.

J is TRBJ1-6 and V is TRBV6-5, with a weak D call TRBD1 (6 bases). This CDR3 region has 14 residues. Trimming removed 6 bases from V and 5 bases from J, with 11 bases in between. The V gene's germline CDR1 is MNHEY and CDR2 SVGAGI. CDR3 in amino acids: CASRTTGNNSPLHF. The CDR3 DNA sequence: TGTGCCAGCAGGACTACAGGGAATAATTCACCCCTCCACTTT.

The chain uses TRBV6-5 and TRBJ1-3; 7 nucleotides agree with TRBD1. CDR3 length equals 15 residues. J gave up 1 base and V 5 bases, and 5 bases lay outside the gene matches. CDR1 MNHEY and CDR2 SVGAGI come from the germline V gene. The CDR3 loop reads CASSLDRASGNTIYF. In DNA form, the CDR3 reads TGTGCCAGCAGTCTTGACAGGGCGTCTGGAAACACCATATATTTT.

V usage is TRBV18 and J usage is TRBJ2-5, with no clear D. Germline-derived CDR1 and CDR2 are KGHSH and LQKENI. The CDR3 is made up of 14 amino acids. Trimming took 1 base from V and 2 from J, leaving 8 bases between them. The CDR3 DNA reads TGTGCCAGCTCACCACAATCCGGTCAAGAGACCCAGTACTTC. This sequence encodes CASSPQSGQETQYF.

The V and J genes are TRBV19 and TRBJ1-1; D not resolved. CDR1 LNHDA and CDR2 SQIVND come from the germline V gene (reference sequence). The CDR3 runs 15 residues. Trimming took 3 bases from V and 6 from J, leaving 17 bases between them. CDR3: CASSIKKAGFPEAFF. The CDR3 DNA reads TGTGCCAGTAGTATCAAAAAGGCGGGGTTCCCTGAAGCTTTCTTT.

The V and J genes are TRBV28 and TRBJ2-4; 7 positions agree with TRBD2. The V gene's germline CDR1 is MDHEN and CDR2 SYDVKM. With V trimmed by 9 bases and J by 3 bases, 20 bases remained unmatched. CDR3 size: 18 residues. The CDR3 nucleotides are TGTGCCAGTTGGAGACCCGAAACTAGCGAAGAGGACAAAAACATTCAGTACTTC. Translated, it gives CASWRPETSEEDKNIQYF.

Of note for this clone: The same CDR3 can be traced to other DNA sequences in this sample. The V gene is TRBV7-7, the J gene TRBJ2-3; weak D call: TRBD2 (5 bases). V lost 5 bases and J lost 0, with 12 bases in between. CDR1 and CDR2 from the germline V gene are SSHAT and FNYEAQ (reference sequence). The CDR3 extends over 15 amino acids. This CDR3 is CASSPGLGSTDTQYF. The CDR3 region has the DNA TGTGCCAGCAGCCCAGGACTCGGCAGCACAGATACGCAGTATTTT.

The chain has TRBV18 and TRBJ1-6; maybe TRBD1 (6 bases). Trimming shortened V by 3 bases and J by 7 bases, and 13 bases separated the two germline ends. The CDR3 runs 15 residues. Germline V lookup: CDR1 KGHSH, CDR2 LQKENI. DNA of the CDR3: TGTGCCAGCTCACCCGGGACACCTAGAAATTCACCCCTCCACTTT. This sequence encodes CASSPGTPRNSPLHF.

The V and J genes are TRBV27 and TRBJ2-5; the match to TRBD2 covers 8 bases. Germline V lookup: CDR1 MNHEY, CDR2 SMNVEV (reference sequence). V lost 6 bases and J lost 5; bases outside the gene matches: 14. This CDR3 has 16 residues. CDR3 sequence (DNA): TGTGCCAGCAGGGCCCTGAGTAGCGGGAATCGGGAGACCCAGTACTTC. Amino acid sequence: CASRALSSGNRETQYF.

V gene TRBV19 combines with J gene TRBJ2-2; 11 nucleotides line up with TRBD1. The CDR3 is 19 residues long. CDR1 is LNHDA and CDR2 is SQIVND in the germline V gene (reference sequence). V was clipped by 3 bases and J by 4 bases; unmatched bases: 13. The CDR3 region is CASSIGRDRGLQRTGELFF. The DNA of the CDR3 is TGTGCCAGTAGTATCGGACGGGACAGGGGGTTGCAACGCACCGGGGAGCTGTTTTTT. Based on the CDR3 plus reference TRBV19 and TRBJ2-2, the full variable domain is DGGITQSPKYLFRKEGQNVTLSCEQNLNHDAMYWYRQDPGQGLRLIYYSQIVNDFQKGDIAEGYSVSREKKESFPLTVTSAQKNPTAFYLCASSIGRDRGLQRTGELFFGEGSRLTVL.

Only one count was recorded for this clone. The V gene is TRBV28, the J gene TRBJ1-2, with D possibly TRBD1 on 6 matching bases. Germline CDR1 MDHEN, CDR2 SYDVKM. The CDR3 spans 14 residues. V was trimmed by 2 bases and J by 4 bases, leaving 11 bases between them. CDR3 nucleotides: TGTGCCAGCAGTTTAGGACAGTCTGTCTATGGCTACACCTTC. Protein sequence: CASSLGQSVYGYTF.

V is TRBV27 and J is TRBJ1-1, with D perhaps matching TRBD1 (5 bases). V shed 0 bases and J shed 4 bases, with 12 bases lying between them. CDR1 is MNHEY and CDR2 is SMNVEV in the germline V gene (reference sequence). This CDR3 has 15 residues. The CDR3 coding sequence is TGTGCCAGCAGTTTATCGTCCGTCAGGGCCACTGAAGCTTTCTTT. It is translated as CASSLSSVRATEAFF.

The CDR3 sequence is CASSYLLLAGGPRAGELFF. CDR3 nucleotide sequence: TGTGCCAGCAGTTACCTCCTACTAGCGGGGGGGCCAAGGGCCGGGGAGCTGTTTTTT. The chain recombines TRBV6-2 or TRBV6-3 with TRBJ2-2; TRBD2 agrees at 13 bases. V was clipped by 2 bases and J by 6 bases; unmatched bases: 12. Per the germline V gene, CDR1 is MNHEY and CDR2 is SVGEGT. The CDR3 loop spans 19 amino acids.

The chain combines TRBV20-1 with TRBJ2-1; 14 bases are shared with TRBD2. Germline-derived CDR1 and CDR2 are DFQATT and SNEGSKA (reference sequence). The CDR3 consists of 16 residues. V was pared by 3 bases and J by 8 bases, with 9 bases of the junction left unmatched. The CDR3 nucleotides are TGCAGTGCTAGTGTGGGACTAGCGGGAGCACGCGATGAGCAGTTCTTC. The encoded protein is CSASVGLAGARDEQFF.

The chain is built from TRBV28 and TRBJ1-6, with 7 bases aligning to TRBD1. Trimming removed 5 bases from V and 11 bases from J; junction bases left unmatched: 15. This CDR3 spans 16 amino acids. CDR1 is MDHEN and CDR2 is SYDVKM in the germline V gene. CDR3 coding DNA: TGTGCCAGCAGTACACTAATGACAGGGTTGGTTGCACCCCTCCACTTT. Translated: CASSTLMTGLVAPLHF.

The sample holds a few counts of this clone. The chain uses TRBV10-3 and TRBJ2-1, with 9 bases identical to TRBD1. J was trimmed by 4 bases and V by 4 bases; bases with no gene match: 2. Looked up from germline, CDR1 is ENHRY and CDR2 is SYGVKD. The CDR3 sequence is 14 residues long. CDR3 residues: CAISGGTGYNEQFF. The DNA for the CDR3 is TGTGCCATCAGTGGAGGGACAGGGTACAATGAGCAGTTCTTC.

The chain carries TRBV5-1 and TRBJ1-2, with 9 bases identical to TRBD1. This CDR3 is built from 16 residues. Germline assignment: CDR1 SGHRS and CDR2 YFSETQ. Trimming removed 4 bases from V and 7 bases from J; junction bases left unmatched: 14. CDR3 amino acids: CASSPVVGQGSTGYTF. The CDR3 DNA reads TGCGCCAGCAGCCCGGTGGTGGGACAGGGAAGTACTGGCTACACCTTC.

The chain has TRBV30 and TRBJ2-5; D perhaps matches TRBD2 (6 bases). V gave up 0 bases and J gave up 5 bases, with 10 bases separating them. The CDR3 sequence is 13 residues long. Germline V gene sequence: CDR1 GTSNPN, CDR2 SVGIG (reference sequence). The CDR3 sequence is CAWSVWGVETQYF. Here the CDR3 DNA reads TGTGCCTGGAGTGTCTGGGGGGTGGAGACCCAGTACTTC.

The rearrangement joins TRBV5-6 to TRBJ2-1, with D uncertain. Germline V gene lookup returns CDR1 SGHDT and CDR2 YYEEEE. The length of the CDR3 is 14 residues. Trimming left V 4 bases short and J 2 bases short, with 10 bases between. CDR3 coding DNA: TGTGCCAGCAGCCACTACAAAACCTACAATGAGCAGTTCTTC. Its protein is CASSHYKTYNEQFF. The full variable domain, in which reference TRBV5-6 and TRBJ2-1 provide the parts outside the CDR3, is DAGVTQSPTHLIKTRGQQVTLRCSPKSGHDTVSWYQQALGQGPQFIFQYYEEEERQRGNFPDRFSGHQFPNYSSELNVNALLLGDSALYLCASSHYKTYNEQFFGPGTRLTVL.

This clone showed up just a few times. V gene TRBV28 combines with J gene TRBJ2-7; unclear D gene. The germline gives CDR1 MDHEN, CDR2 SYDVKM. The germline V and J ends were trimmed by 9 bases and 9 bases, with 18 bases remaining between them. The CDR3 extends over 12 amino acids. CDR3 amino acids: CASSTSYPWQYF. CDR3 nucleotide sequence: TGTGCCAGTTCGACTTCGTATCCGTGGCAGTACTTC.

With regard to this clone: One end of the junction fails to match germline, which may point to a read error. The chain joins TRBV6-2 or TRBV6-3 to TRBJ2-4; D possibly corresponds to TRBD2 (7 bases). Germline V gene sequence: CDR1 MNHEY, CDR2 SVGEGT. This CDR3 spans 12 amino acids. CDR3: CASSYSQGRGVF. CDR3 DNA: TGTGCCAGCAGTTACTCGCAGGGGAGGGGAGTCTTC.

This sequence joins TRBV7-2 and TRBJ2-5; tentative D call: TRBD2 (6 bases). The CDR3 contains 13 residues. Germline V CDR1 and CDR2: SGHTA, FQGNSA. The V end lost 6 bases, the J end lost 1 base, and 9 bases lay between the germline ends. CDR3 nucleotide sequence: TGTGCCAGCAGTTCGACTAGCCAAGAGACCCAGTACTTC. Translation gives CASSSTSQETQYF. Filled out from reference TRBV7-2 and TRBJ2-5, the complete variable domain reads GAGVSQSPSNKVTEKGKDVELRCDPISGHTALYWYRQSLGQGLEFLIYFQGNSAPDKSGLPSDRFSAERTGGSVSTLTIQRTQQEDSAVYLCASSSTSQETQYFGPGTRLLVL.

J is TRBJ1-3 and V is TRBV4-3, with D possibly being TRBD1 (5 bases). The V gene's germline CDR1 is LGHNA and CDR2 YSLEER. The CDR3 has 17 amino acids. Trimming cost V 4 bases and J 4 bases, with 20 bases left between them. CDR3 DNA: TGCGCCAGCAGCCCGCGCGGCTGGGGCGATGTAGGAAACACCATATATTTT. It specifies CASSPRGWGDVGNTIYF.

The DNA of the CDR3 is TGTGCCAGCAGCTTTCAACTAGCGGGAGGTGTGAATGAGCAGTTCTTC. It specifies CASSFQLAGGVNEQFF. The genes are TRBV7-2 and TRBJ2-1, with 12 bases matching TRBD2. The CDR3 contains 16 residues. V shed 3 bases and J 7 bases; nucleotides not matched to a gene: 7. Germline V gene lookup returns CDR1 SGHTA and CDR2 FQGNSA.

The chain is built from TRBV19 and TRBJ2-7, with D possibly TRBD2 on 6 matching bases. The CDR3 has 13 amino acids. With 6 bases removed from V and 4 bases from J, the gap between germline ends came to 13 bases. The germline V gene has CDR1 LNHDA and CDR2 SQIVND (reference sequence). CDR3 in DNA: TGTGCCAGTAGCCGGGGACTTGAATACGAGCAGTACTTC. Translating it yields CASSRGLEYEQYF.